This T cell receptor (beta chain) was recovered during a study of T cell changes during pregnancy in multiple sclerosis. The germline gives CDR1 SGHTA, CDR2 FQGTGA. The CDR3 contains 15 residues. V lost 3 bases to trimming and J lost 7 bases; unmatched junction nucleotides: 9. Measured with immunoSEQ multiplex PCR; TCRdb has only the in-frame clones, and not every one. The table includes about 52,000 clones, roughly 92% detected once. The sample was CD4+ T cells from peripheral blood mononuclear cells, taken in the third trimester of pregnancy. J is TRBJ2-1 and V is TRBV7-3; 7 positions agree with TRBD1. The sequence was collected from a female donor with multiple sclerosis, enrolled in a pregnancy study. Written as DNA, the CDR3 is TGTGCCAGCAGCTTGCCGGGACAGTATTTTAATGAGCAGTTCTTC. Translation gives CASSLPGQYFNEQFF.